This T cell receptor (beta chain) is drawn from a study of T cell responses to AZD1222 COVID-19 vaccine. Study-wide findings and caveats: Spike-wide coverage was observed for vaccine-associated CD4 TCRs, with dominant responses at 160-218 and 743-854. Two AZD1222 administrations were followed by greater Spike-specific TCR breadth and depth.

Note on this clone: Its specificity is unknown.

CDR1 KGHSY and CDR2 FQNENV come from the germline V gene. V gave up 4 bases and J gave up 6 bases, with 15 bases separating them. The CDR3 runs to 14 residues. The repertoire was sequenced with immunoSEQ multiplex PCR; TCRdb's copy has only in-frame clones and lacks some. The sample consists of about 150,000 clones, about 87% of them appearing once. V and J are TRBV16 and TRBJ1-1; perhaps TRBD1 as D (5 bases). This clonotype was sampled from an adult in good health. Sequenced here: peripheral blood, sampled on day 0 of AZD1222 vaccination. The CDR3 DNA is TGTGCCAGCAGCCCCGGGGCAGGGACCGCTGAAGCTTTCTTT. The encoded protein is CASSPGAGTAEAFF.